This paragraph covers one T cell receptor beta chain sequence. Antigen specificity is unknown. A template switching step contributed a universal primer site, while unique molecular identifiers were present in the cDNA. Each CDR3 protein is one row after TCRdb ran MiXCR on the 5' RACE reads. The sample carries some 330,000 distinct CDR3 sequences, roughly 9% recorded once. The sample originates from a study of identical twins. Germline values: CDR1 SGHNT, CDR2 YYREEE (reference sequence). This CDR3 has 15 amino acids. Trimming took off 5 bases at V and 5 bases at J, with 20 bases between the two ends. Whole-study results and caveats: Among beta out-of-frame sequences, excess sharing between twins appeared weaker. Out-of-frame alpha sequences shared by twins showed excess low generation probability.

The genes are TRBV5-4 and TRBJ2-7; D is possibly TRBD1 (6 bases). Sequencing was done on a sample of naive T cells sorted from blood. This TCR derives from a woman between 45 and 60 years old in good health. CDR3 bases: TGTGCCAGCAGTTACGACAGGCCGGCGAGGGACGAGCAGTACTTC. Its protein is CASSYDRPARDEQYF.